The rows below give T cell receptor beta chains drawn from one sample of a study of blood T cell repertoires in COVID-19. This table comes from immunoSEQ multiplex PCR, and its TCRdb copy is limited to in-frame clones, with some not included. The data show approximately 68,000 clones, 70% to 90% seen once. The material sequenced was peripheral blood. Receptors originate from a man between 65 and 80 years old with active or convalescent COVID-19. The CDR3 runs from the conserved cysteine through the conserved F or W. A D gene is named only where the DNA matches it firmly. Clone size is stated in some rows and not others, as once, few, many or a class when expanded.

D gene,V gene,J gene,clone size,CDR3 protein,CDR3 DNA
NA,TRBV3-1/TRBV3-2,TRBJ1-3,NA,CASSRRGNTIYF,TGTGCCAGCAGCCGGAGGGGAAACACCATATATTTT
TRBD1,TRBV5-6,TRBJ1-6,NA,CASSLGQGMGSPLHF,TGTGCCAGCAGCTTGGGACAGGGGATGGGTTCACCCCTCCACTTT
TRBD1,TRBV5-1,TRBJ1-4,NA,CASSTGQGVKATNEKLFF,TGCGCCAGCAGCACAGGACAGGGGGTTAAGGCTACTAATGAAAAACTGTTTTTT
TRBD2,TRBV11-2,TRBJ2-5,NA,CASSLAPSGRALGETQYF,TGTGCCAGCAGCTTAGCTCCTAGCGGGAGGGCCCTCGGGGAGACCCAGTACTTC
TRBD2,TRBV6-6,TRBJ2-2,NA,CASSYVAGPHTGELFF,TGTGCCAGCAGTTACGTAGCGGGACCCCACACCGGGGAGCTGTTTTTT
TRBD1,TRBV7-6,TRBJ2-5,NA,CASSLALQGRGRETQYF,TGTGCCAGCAGCTTAGCGCTCCAAGGAAGGGGGCGCGAGACCCAGTACTTC
NA,TRBV6-5,TRBJ2-7,NA,CASSYSKASSYEQYF,TGTGCCAGCAGTTACTCGAAGGCTAGCTCCTACGAGCAGTACTTC
NA,TRBV11-2,TRBJ2-2,many,CASSLARGTGELFF,TGTGCCAGCAGCTTAGCGAGGGGGACCGGGGAGCTGTTTTTT
TRBD1,TRBV11-3,TRBJ2-2,NA,CASSSRGTGEGGELFF,TGTGCCAGCAGCTCGAGGGGGACAGGGGAAGGCGGGGAGCTGTTTTTT
NA,TRBV11-2,TRBJ1-1,NA,CASSFSSGNTEAFF,TGTGCCAGCAGCTTTTCCTCCGGGAACACTGAAGCTTTCTTT
NA,TRBV5-1,TRBJ1-1,few,CASSFRQNTEAFF,TGCGCCAGCAGCTTCCGACAGAACACTGAAGCTTTCTTT
TRBD1,TRBV29-1,TRBJ1-1,NA,CSVSPFLGQFGLGTEAFF,TGCAGCGTTAGCCCCTTTTTGGGACAGTTTGGCTTGGGCACTGAAGCTTTCTTT
TRBD2,TRBV6-1,TRBJ2-5,NA,CASSEGLAGAYQETQYF,TGTGCCAGCAGTGAGGGTCTAGCGGGGGCCTACCAAGAGACCCAGTACTTC
NA,TRBV19,TRBJ2-4,NA,CASSIDPGGGDIQYF,TGTGCCAGTAGTATAGATCCCGGGGGTGGAGACATTCAGTACTTC
NA,TRBV6-1,TRBJ2-1,NA,CASAPLALNEQFF,TGTGCCAGCGCCCCTCTAGCGTTGAATGAGCAGTTCTTC
TRBD1,TRBV7-6,TRBJ1-3,NA,CASSSPTGIGNTIYF,TGTGCCAGCAGCTCCCCGACAGGGATTGGAAACACCATATATTTT
NA,TRBV15,TRBJ1-5,once,CATSRGSNQPQHF,TGTGCCACCTCCAGGGGAAGCAATCAGCCCCAGCATTTT
TRBD1,TRBV10-3,TRBJ2-1,NA,CAISERQGLNEQFF,TGTGCCATCAGTGAGAGACAGGGCCTCAATGAGCAGTTCTTC
TRBD2,TRBV7-9,TRBJ2-5,NA,CASSPRAGGRETQYF,TGTGCCAGCAGCCCCCGAGCGGGGGGCCGGGAGACCCAGTACTTC
TRBD2,TRBV18,TRBJ2-3,NA,CASSQTSGGTDTQYF,TGTGCCAGCTCACAGACTAGCGGGGGCACAGATACGCAGTATTTT
TRBD1,TRBV7-8,TRBJ2-2,few,CASSPRTGQTGELFF,TGTGCCAGCAGCCCGCGGACAGGGCAAACCGGGGAGCTGTTTTTT
NA,TRBV7-6,TRBJ1-1,medium-sized,CASSLDPGAEAFF,TGTGCCAGCAGCTTAGACCCGGGAGCTGAAGCTTTCTTT
TRBD1,TRBV27,TRBJ1-6,NA,CASSADRFSPLHF,TGTGCCAGCAGTGCGGACAGGTTTTCACCCCTCCACTTT
TRBD1,TRBV5-1,TRBJ2-2,few,CASSLRTGDTGELFF,TGCGCCAGCAGCTTGAGGACAGGGGACACCGGGGAGCTGTTTTTT
NA,TRBV11-2,TRBJ1-3,NA,CASSLDPPGVSGNTIYF,TGTGCCAGCAGCTTAGACCCCCCCGGGGTCTCTGGAAACACCATATATTTT
TRBD1,TRBV13,TRBJ2-6,once,CASSLTGGAGANVLTF,TGTGCCAGCAGCCTGACAGGGGGTGCTGGGGCCAACGTCCTGACTTTC
TRBD2,TRBV20-1,TRBJ2-7,few,CSASRVREGYEQYF,TGCAGTGCTAGTCGAGTGCGGGAGGGGTACGAGCAGTACTTC
TRBD1,TRBV7-9,TRBJ1-1,NA,CASSLGRDRAEAFF,TGTGCCAGCAGCTTAGGTCGGGACAGGGCTGAAGCTTTCTTT
TRBD2,TRBV4-1,TRBJ2-1,NA,CASSPRQREWGDNEQFF,TGCGCCAGCAGCCCCCGCCAGCGGGAGTGGGGTGACAATGAGCAGTTCTTC
NA,TRBV25-1,TRBJ2-1,NA,CASSEGGQLNEQFF,TGTGCCAGCAGTGAAGGAGGACAGTTGAATGAGCAGTTCTTC
TRBD1,TRBV6-5,TRBJ2-5,NA,CASSYIDRGHETQYF,TGTGCCAGCAGTTACATCGACAGGGGGCACGAGACCCAGTACTTC
NA,TRBV10-3,TRBJ2-2,NA,CAISETSSRRGGELFF,TGTGCCATCAGTGAGACGTCTAGCCGGAGGGGCGGGGAGCTGTTTTTT
TRBD2,TRBV5-5,TRBJ2-7,NA,CASGLAGGPYEQYF,TGTGCCAGCGGGTTAGCGGGAGGGCCCTACGAGCAGTACTTC
NA,TRBV5-1,TRBJ1-2,NA,CASSVADTNYGYTF,TGCGCCAGCAGTGTTGCGGACACAAACTATGGCTACACCTTC
NA,TRBV5-1,TRBJ2-1,NA,CASSLVLQGNEQFF,TGCGCCAGCAGCTTGGTATTACAGGGCAATGAGCAGTTCTTC
NA,TRBV29-1,TRBJ2-2,NA,CSVVDRYTGELFF,TGCAGCGTTGTAGACAGATACACCGGGGAGCTGTTTTTT
TRBD2,TRBV7-9,TRBJ2-3,NA,CASSLLRGSGSRTDTQYF,TGTGCCAGCAGCTTATTGAGGGGAAGCGGGAGTCGCACAGATACGCAGTATTTT
TRBD1,TRBV7-8,TRBJ1-6,few,CASSLGTGGANSPLHF,TGTGCCAGCAGCTTAGGGACAGGGGGAGCTAATTCACCCCTCCACTTT
TRBD1,TRBV6-1,TRBJ1-4,NA,CASSERPTGVTNEKLFF,TGTGCCAGCAGTGAGAGACCCACAGGGGTAACTAATGAAAAACTGTTTTTT
NA,TRBV3-1/TRBV3-2,TRBJ1-5,NA,CASSQAVGEPQHF,TGTGCCAGCAGCCAAGCTGTAGGGGAGCCCCAGCATTTT
TRBD2,TRBV19,TRBJ2-3,NA,CASTFGGTTDTQYF,TGTGCCAGTACCTTCGGGGGGACTACAGATACGCAGTATTTT
TRBD1,TRBV15,TRBJ2-4,once,CATSRDHRGHSQGNIQYF,TGTGCCACCAGCAGAGATCACAGGGGGCATAGCCAGGGAAACATTCAGTACTTC
NA,TRBV7-3,TRBJ2-3,once,CASSNVQGTPTDTQYF,TGTGCCAGCAGCAACGTACAGGGGACTCCCACAGATACGCAGTATTTT
NA,TRBV5-1,TRBJ2-1,NA,CASSLAAGPPYNEQFF,TGCGCCAGCAGCTTGGCCGCTGGGCCCCCGTACAATGAGCAGTTCTTC
NA,TRBV21-1,TRBJ2-7,NA,CATTTRTGSYEQYF,TGTGCCACCACAACGAGAACAGGGTCCTACGAGCAGTACTTC
TRBD1,TRBV10-3,TRBJ2-7,NA,CAIRAAGTVSYEQYF,TGTGCCATCAGAGCAGCCGGGACAGTATCCTACGAGCAGTACTTC
TRBD1,TRBV5-5,TRBJ1-6,once,CASSFGTVSPPLHF,TGTGCCAGCAGCTTTGGGACAGTCTCCCCACCCCTCCACTTT
NA,TRBV28,TRBJ2-2,NA,CASSGHPNTGELFF,TGTGCCAGCTCCGGACACCCGAACACCGGGGAGCTGTTTTTT
NA,TRBV28,TRBJ1-5,NA,CASSQNRFNNNQPQHF,TGTGCCAGCAGCCAGAACAGGTTTAATAACAATCAGCCCCAGCATTTT
TRBD2,TRBV9,TRBJ2-1,NA,CASSALSGGPDNEQFF,TGTGCCAGCAGCGCCCTGAGCGGGGGTCCTGACAATGAGCAGTTCTTC
TRBD2,TRBV11-3,TRBJ2-1,NA,CASSSEAGSSYNEQFF,TGTGCCAGCAGCTCAGAAGCGGGGAGCTCCTACAATGAGCAGTTCTTC
NA,TRBV5-3,TRBJ2-5,NA,CARSFRLDLPETQYF,TGTGCCAGAAGCTTCAGGCTTGACCTTCCAGAGACCCAGTACTTC
NA,TRBV6-6,TRBJ1-6,NA,CASSPTGHNSPLHF,TGTGCCAGCAGTCCGACAGGCCATAATTCACCCCTCCACTTT
TRBD1,TRBV4-1,TRBJ1-2,NA,CASSHAGGYGYTF,TGCGCCAGCAGCCATGCAGGGGGATATGGCTACACCTTC
TRBD1,TRBV11-2,TRBJ1-2,NA,CASSFRDRANYTF,TGTGCCAGCAGTTTCCGGGACAGGGCCAACTACACCTTC
NA,TRBV2,TRBJ1-5,NA,CASSDGNQPQHF,TGTGCCAGCAGTGACGGGAATCAGCCCCAGCATTTT
NA,TRBV5-1,TRBJ2-3,NA,CASSFRTGDTQYF,TGCGCCAGCAGCTTCCGCACCGGGGATACGCAGTATTTT
NA,TRBV14,TRBJ2-7,once,CASSPQNRFQYF,TGTGCCAGCAGCCCCCAGAACCGTTTTCAGTACTTC
NA,TRBV19,TRBJ1-1,NA,CASRLGQNTEAFF,TGTGCCAGTAGGTTGGGACAGAACACTGAAGCTTTCTTT